This T cell receptor (beta chain) is from a study of OX40 agonist ivuxolimab in advanced cancers. Study at large: Patients were dosed intravenously with ivuxolimab at 0.01 to 10 mg/kg every 2 weeks. Under the entry rules, prior anti-PD-1, anti-PD-L1 or anti-CTLA-4 therapy was allowed, and approximately 40% had some. The dose-escalation cohort was just under 85% male, with a mean age of around 60 years, ranging about 20 to 79. Whole-study results and caveats: At doses 0.1 to 3.0 mg/kg, CD4+ and CD8+ clones expanded.

Here immunoSEQ multiplex PCR was the method, and the copy in TCRdb shows in-frame clones only, minus some. The table has roughly 20,000 clones, roughly 80% seen once. Comment on this clone: Its matching antigen is unknown.

Germline values: CDR1 SGDLS, CDR2 YYNGEE. The CDR3 spans 14 residues. V shed 6 bases and J 6 bases; nucleotides not matched to a gene: 10. The clonotype comes from an adult with an advanced solid tumor such as melanoma, head and neck, liver or kidney cancer. This specimen was CD4+ or CD8+ T cells sorted from blood, taken in a trial of the OX40 agonist ivuxolimab. The chain links TRBV9 to TRBJ2-3; 7 bases are shared with TRBD2. The CDR3: CASNAAGSRDTQYF. For the CDR3, the DNA is TGTGCCAGCAATGCAGCGGGGAGTCGGGATACGCAGTATTTT. Full variable domain (missing parts from reference TRBV9 and TRBJ2-3): DSGVTQTPKHLITATGQRVTLRCSPRSGDLSVYWYQQSLDQGLQFLIQYYNGEERAKGNILERFSAQQFPDLHSELNLSSLELGDSALYFCASNAAGSRDTQYFGPGTRLTVL.